The T cell receptor (beta chain) under discussion was sequenced for a study of cytomegalovirus exposure and HLA in healthy donors. Broader study findings: Evidence from a later analysis indicated that most CMV-associated TCR beta chains looked HLA-restricted. Most TCR beta V segments were productive about 90% or about 30% of the time in an earlier analysis.

PCR employed 60 Vbeta and 13 Jbeta primers. Produced via immunoSEQ multiplex PCR; TCRdb's table is partial and in-frame only. The top ten hold roughly 1% of the sample, which has 150,000 or so clones, roughly 79% seen once. Regarding this clone: Its antigen remains unidentified.

The receptor was derived from a woman aged 40 to 55 in good health and CMV-seronegative. The specimen sequenced was PBMCs.

Here the CDR3 DNA reads TGCGCCAGCAGCCAACAGGCAAGGGGCTGGGAAGCTTTCTTT. Its protein is CASSQQARGWEAFF. The V gene is TRBV4-1, the J gene TRBJ1-1; D might be TRBD1 (5 bases). Between the trimmed V and J ends, which lost 2 bases and 8 bases, there was a span of 15 bases. CDR1 MGHRA and CDR2 YSYEKL come from the germline V gene. There are 14 residues in the CDR3.